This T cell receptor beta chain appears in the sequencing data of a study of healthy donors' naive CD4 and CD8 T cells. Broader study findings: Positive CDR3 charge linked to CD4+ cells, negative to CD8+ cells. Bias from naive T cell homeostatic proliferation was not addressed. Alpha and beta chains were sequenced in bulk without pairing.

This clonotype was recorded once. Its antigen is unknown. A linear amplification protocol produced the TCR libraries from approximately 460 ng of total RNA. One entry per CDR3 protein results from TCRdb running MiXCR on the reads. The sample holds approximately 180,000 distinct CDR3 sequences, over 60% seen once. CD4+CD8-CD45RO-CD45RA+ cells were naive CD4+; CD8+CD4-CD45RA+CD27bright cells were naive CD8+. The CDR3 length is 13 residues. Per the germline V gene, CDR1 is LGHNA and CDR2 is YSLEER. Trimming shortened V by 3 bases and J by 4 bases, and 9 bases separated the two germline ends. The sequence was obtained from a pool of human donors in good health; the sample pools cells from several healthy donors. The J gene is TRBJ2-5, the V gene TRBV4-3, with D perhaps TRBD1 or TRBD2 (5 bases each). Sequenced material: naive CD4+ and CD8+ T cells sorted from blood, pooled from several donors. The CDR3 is CASSQGRSETQYF. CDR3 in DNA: TGCGCCAGCAGCCAGGGACGCTCAGAGACCCAGTACTTC.